Reported below is one TCR beta chain. Its matching antigen is unknown. In germline, CDR1 is WSHSY, CDR2 SAAADI. There are 17 residues in the CDR3. Trimming cost V 0 bases and J 0 bases, with 11 bases left between them. The sample's time point: newly diagnosed, previously untreated cHL patient sample. Using magnetic negative selection, the CD4+ T cells were separated out of thawed PBMCs. Produced via immunoSEQ multiplex PCR; TCRdb's table is partial and in-frame only. The repertoire has about 24,000 clones, 91% of them found once; the top ten carry about 0.55%. The data stem from a study of PD-1 blockade in classical Hodgkin lymphoma. Findings and caveats of the study: Reported baseline diversity: healthy donors highest, relapsed/refractory patients lowest.

This TCR was sampled from a human donor with classical Hodgkin lymphoma. Material: CD4+ T cells from blood. V is TRBV10-2 and J is TRBJ2-2; D is possibly TRBD1 or TRBD2 (6 bases each). The CDR3 spells CASSESGGHANTGELFF. The CDR3 bases are TGCGCCAGCAGTGAGTCTGGGGGGCACGCGAACACCGGGGAGCTGTTTTTT.